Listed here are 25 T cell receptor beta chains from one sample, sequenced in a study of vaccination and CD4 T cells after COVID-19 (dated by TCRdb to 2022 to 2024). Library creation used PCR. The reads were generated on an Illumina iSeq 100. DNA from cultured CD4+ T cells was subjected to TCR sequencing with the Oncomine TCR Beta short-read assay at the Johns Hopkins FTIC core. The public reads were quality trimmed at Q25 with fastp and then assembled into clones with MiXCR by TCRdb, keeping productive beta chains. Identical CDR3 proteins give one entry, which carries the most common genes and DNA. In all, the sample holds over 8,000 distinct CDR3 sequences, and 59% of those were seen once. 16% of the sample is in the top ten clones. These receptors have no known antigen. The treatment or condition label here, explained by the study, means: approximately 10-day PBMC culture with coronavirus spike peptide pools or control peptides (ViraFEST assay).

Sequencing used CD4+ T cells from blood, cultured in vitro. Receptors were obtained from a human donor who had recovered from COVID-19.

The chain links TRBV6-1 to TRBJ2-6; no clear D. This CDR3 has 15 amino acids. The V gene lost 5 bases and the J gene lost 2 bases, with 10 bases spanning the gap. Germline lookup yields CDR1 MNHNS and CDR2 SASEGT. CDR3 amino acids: CASSRDGAGANVLTF. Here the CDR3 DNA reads TGTGCCAGCAGTCGAGATGGGGCTGGGGCCAACGTCCTGACTTTC.

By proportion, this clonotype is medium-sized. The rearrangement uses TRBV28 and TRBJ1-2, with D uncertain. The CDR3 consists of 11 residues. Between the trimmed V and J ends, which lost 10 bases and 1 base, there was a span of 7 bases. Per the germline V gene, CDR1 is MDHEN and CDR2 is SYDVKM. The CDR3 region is CATYINYGYTF. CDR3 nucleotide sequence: TGTGCCACCTACATTAACTATGGCTACACCTTC.

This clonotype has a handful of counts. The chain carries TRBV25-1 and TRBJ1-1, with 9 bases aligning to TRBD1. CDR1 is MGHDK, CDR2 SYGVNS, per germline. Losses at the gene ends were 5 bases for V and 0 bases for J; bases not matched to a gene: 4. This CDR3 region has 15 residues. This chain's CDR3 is CASSWTGAMNTEAFF. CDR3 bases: TGTGCCAGCAGTTGGACAGGGGCCATGAACACTGAAGCTTTCTTT. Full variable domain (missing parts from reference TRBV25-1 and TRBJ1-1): EADIYQTPRYLVIGTGKKITLECSQTMGHDKMYWYQQDPGMELHLIHYSYGVNSTEKGDLSSESTVSRIRTEHFPLTLESARPSHTSQYLCASSWTGAMNTEAFFGQGTRLTVV.

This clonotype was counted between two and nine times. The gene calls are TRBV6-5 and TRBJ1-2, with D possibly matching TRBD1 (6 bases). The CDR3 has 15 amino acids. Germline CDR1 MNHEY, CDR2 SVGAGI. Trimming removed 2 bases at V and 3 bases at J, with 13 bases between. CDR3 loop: CASSYDAGADYGYTF. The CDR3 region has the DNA TGTGCCAGCAGTTACGATGCGGGGGCGGACTATGGCTACACCTTC.

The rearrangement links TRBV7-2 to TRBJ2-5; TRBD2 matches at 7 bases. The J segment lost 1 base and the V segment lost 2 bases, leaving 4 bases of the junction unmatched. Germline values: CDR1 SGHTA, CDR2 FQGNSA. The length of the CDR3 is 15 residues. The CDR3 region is CASSLMGEGQETQYF. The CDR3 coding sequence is TGTGCCAGCAGCTTAATGGGGGAGGGCCAAGAGACCCAGTACTTC. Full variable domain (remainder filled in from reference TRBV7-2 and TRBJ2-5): GAGVSQSPSNKVTEKGKDVELRCDPISGHTALYWYRQSLGQGLEFLIYFQGNSAPDKSGLPSDRFSAERTGGSVSTLTIQRTQQEDSAVYLCASSLMGEGQETQYFGPGTRLLVL.

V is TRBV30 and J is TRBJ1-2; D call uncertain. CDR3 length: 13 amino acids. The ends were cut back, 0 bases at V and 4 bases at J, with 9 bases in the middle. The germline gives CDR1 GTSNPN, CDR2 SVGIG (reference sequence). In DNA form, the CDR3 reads TGTGCCTGGAGTGTATCGATAGGCTATGGCTACACCTTC. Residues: CAWSVSIGYGYTF.

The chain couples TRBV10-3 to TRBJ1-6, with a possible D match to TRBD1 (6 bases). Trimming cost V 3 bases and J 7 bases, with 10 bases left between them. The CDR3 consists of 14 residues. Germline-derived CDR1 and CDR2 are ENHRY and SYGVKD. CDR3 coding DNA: TGTGCCATCAGTGAAAGGACAGAAAATTCACCCCTCCACTTT. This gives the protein CAISERTENSPLHF.

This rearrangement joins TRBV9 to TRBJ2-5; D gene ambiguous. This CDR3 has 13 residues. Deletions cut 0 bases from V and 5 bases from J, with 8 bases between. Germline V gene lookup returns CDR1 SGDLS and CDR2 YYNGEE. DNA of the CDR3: TGTGCCAGCAGCGTAGGGTTGGTGGAGACCCAGTACTTC. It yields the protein CASSVGLVETQYF.

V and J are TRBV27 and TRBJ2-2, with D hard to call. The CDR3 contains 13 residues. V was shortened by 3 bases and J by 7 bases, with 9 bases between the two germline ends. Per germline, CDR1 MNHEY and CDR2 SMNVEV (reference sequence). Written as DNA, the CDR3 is TGTGCCAGCAGTTTTCTGGACGGCGGGGAGCTGTTTTTT. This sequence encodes CASSFLDGGELFF.

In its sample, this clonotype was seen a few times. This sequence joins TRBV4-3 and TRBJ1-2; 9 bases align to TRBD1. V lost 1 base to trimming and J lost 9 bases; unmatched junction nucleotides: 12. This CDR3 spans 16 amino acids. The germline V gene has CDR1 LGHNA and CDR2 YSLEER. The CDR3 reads CASSQVGTGSGVRYTF. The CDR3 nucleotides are TGCGCCAGCAGCCAAGTTGGGACAGGGAGCGGAGTACGCTACACCTTC.

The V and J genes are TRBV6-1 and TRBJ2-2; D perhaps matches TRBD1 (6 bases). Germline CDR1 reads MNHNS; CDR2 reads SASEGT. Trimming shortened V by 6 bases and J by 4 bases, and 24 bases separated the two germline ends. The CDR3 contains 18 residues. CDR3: CASSRQAGSGGGTGELFF. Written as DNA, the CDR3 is TGTGCCAGCAGCCGGCAGGCGGGTAGTGGGGGCGGCACCGGGGAGCTGTTTTTT.

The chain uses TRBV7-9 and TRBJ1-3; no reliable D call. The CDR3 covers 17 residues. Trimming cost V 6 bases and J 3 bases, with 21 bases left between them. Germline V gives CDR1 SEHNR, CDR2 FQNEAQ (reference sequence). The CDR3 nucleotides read TGTGCCAGCAGGTCCCTAGGACCCTCCGGGAGTGGAAACACCATATATTTT. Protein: CASRSLGPSGSGNTIYF.

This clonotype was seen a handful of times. This chain's CDR3 is CASSLSSGRNTGELFF. CDR3 sequence (DNA): TGTGCCAGCAGTTTATCTTCCGGCAGGAACACCGGGGAGCTGTTTTTT. This chain joins TRBV7-2 and TRBJ2-2; no definite D call. This CDR3 comprises 16 residues. The V and J ends lost 6 bases and 1 base respectively, with 15 bases between them. Germline loops: CDR1 SGHTA, CDR2 FQGNSA. Supplemented by reference TRBV7-2 and TRBJ2-2, the full variable domain reads GAGVSQSPSNKVTEKGKDVELRCDPISGHTALYWYRQSLGQGLEFLIYFQGNSAPDKSGLPSDRFSAERTGGSVSTLTIQRTQQEDSAVYLCASSLSSGRNTGELFFGEGSRLTVL.

The CDR3: CAISDNRETEAFF. In DNA, the CDR3 is TGTGCCATCAGTGATAACAGAGAGACTGAAGCTTTCTTT. J is TRBJ1-1 and V is TRBV10-3; D is unclear. The CDR3 is 13 amino acids. V was clipped by 3 bases and J by 5 bases, with 10 bases between them. The germline gives CDR1 ENHRY, CDR2 SYGVKD.

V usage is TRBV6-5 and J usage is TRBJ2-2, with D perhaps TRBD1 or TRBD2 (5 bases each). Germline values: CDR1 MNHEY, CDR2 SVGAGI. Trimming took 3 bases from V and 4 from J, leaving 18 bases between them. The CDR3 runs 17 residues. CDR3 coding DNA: TGTGCCAGCAGTTATTCCTTTCCGGGACGAAGCACCGGGGAGCTGTTTTTT. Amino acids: CASSYSFPGRSTGELFF.

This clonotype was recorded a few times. The CDR3: CSANPGTSGRSEQYF. As DNA, the CDR3 is TGCAGTGCTAACCCCGGGACTAGCGGGAGGTCCGAGCAGTACTTC. The gene calls are TRBV20-1 and TRBJ2-7; 15 nucleotides align to TRBD2. The CDR3 is 15 amino acids. Germline V gives CDR1 DFQATT, CDR2 SNEGSKA (reference sequence). J lost 6 bases, V lost 4 bases, and 7 bases had no gene match.

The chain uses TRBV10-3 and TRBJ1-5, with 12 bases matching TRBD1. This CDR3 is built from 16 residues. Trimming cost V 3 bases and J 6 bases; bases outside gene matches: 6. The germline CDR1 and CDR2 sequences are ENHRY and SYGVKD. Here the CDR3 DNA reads TGTGCCATCAGTGACCACGGGACAGGGGGCCGTCAGCCCCAGCATTTT. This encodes CAISDHGTGGRQPQHF.

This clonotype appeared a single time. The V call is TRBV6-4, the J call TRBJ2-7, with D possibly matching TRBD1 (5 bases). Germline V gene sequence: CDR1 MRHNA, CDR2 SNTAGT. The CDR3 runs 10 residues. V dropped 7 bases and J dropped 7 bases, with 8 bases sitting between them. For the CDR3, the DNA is TGTGCCAGCAAACAGGAGGAGCAGTACTTC. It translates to CASKQEEQYF.

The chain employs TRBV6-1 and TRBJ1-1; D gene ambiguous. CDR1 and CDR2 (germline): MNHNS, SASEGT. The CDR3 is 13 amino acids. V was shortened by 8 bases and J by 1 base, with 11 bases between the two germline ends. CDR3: CASRIGTNTEAFF. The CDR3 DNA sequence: TGTGCCAGCCGAATAGGTACGAACACTGAAGCTTTCTTT.

The CDR3: CATSTETAKETQYF. The CDR3 DNA follows: TGTGCCACCAGCACCGAGACGGCCAAAGAGACCCAGTACTTC. The J gene is TRBJ2-5, the V gene TRBV15; no definite D call. Trimming pared 4 bases from V and 3 bases from J, leaving 12 bases between. The CDR3 is 14 amino acids. Germline V lookup: CDR1 LNHNV, CDR2 YYDKDF (reference sequence).

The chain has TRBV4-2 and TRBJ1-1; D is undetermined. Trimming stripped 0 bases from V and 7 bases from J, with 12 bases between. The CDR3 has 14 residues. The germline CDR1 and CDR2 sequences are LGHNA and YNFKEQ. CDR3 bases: TGTGCCAGCAGCCAAGATCCACACCCTAGTGAAGCTTTCTTT. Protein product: CASSQDPHPSEAFF.

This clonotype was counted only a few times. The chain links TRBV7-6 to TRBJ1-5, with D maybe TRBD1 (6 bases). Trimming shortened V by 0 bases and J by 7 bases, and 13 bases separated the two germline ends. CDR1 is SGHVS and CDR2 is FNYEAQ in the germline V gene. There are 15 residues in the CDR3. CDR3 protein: CASSLAGRGDQPQHF. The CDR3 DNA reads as TGTGCCAGCAGCTTAGCAGGGAGGGGGGACCAGCCCCAGCATTTT.

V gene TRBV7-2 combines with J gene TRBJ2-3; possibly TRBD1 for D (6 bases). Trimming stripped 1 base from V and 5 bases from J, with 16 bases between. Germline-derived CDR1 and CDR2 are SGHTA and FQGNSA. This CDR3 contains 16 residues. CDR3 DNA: TGTGCCAGCAGCTTAGGTCGGTCAGGGGCAGGAGATACGCAGTATTTT. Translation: CASSLGRSGAGDTQYF.

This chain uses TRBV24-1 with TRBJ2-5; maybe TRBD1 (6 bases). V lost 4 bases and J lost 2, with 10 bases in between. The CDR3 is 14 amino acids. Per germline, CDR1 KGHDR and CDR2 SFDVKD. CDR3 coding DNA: TGTGCCACCAGTGACCGGGGACAACAAGAGACCCAGTACTTC. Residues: CATSDRGQQETQYF.

CDR3 in DNA: TGTGCCAGCAGTTTACAGGACGGACAGCCCCAGCATTTT. It yields the protein CASSLQDGQPQHF. This chain uses TRBV28 with TRBJ1-5; unclear D gene. Germline lookup yields CDR1 MDHEN and CDR2 SYDVKM. This CDR3 contains 13 residues. Trimming took off 2 bases at V and 7 bases at J, with 9 bases between the two ends.